These 13 T cell receptor beta chains originate from one sample sequenced in a study of shared clonotypes between healthy human individuals. Assay used: immunoSEQ multiplex PCR; TCRdb lists only in-frame clones, some missing. Of around 2,000,000 clones listed, roughly 95% are singletons. Specimen: naive CD4+ T cells sorted from blood. The sample's subset: CD45RA+ positively selected. The receptors come from a young man in good health.

The rearrangement links TRBV11-2 to TRBJ2-2; maybe TRBD2 (5 bases). This CDR3 has 19 residues. Deletions cut 1 base from V and 3 bases from J, with 21 bases between. Germline V CDR1 and CDR2: SGHAT, FQNNGV. CDR3 loop: CASSLGSGWMDLDTGELFF. In DNA, the CDR3 is TGTGCCAGCAGCTTAGGCAGCGGATGGATGGACTTGGACACCGGGGAGCTGTTTTTT. Combining the CDR3 with reference TRBV11-2 and TRBJ2-2 gives the whole variable domain EAGVAQSPRYKIIEKRQSVAFWCNPISGHATLYWYQQILGQGPKLLIQFQNNGVVDDSQLPKDRFSAERLKGVDSTLKIQPAKLEDSAVYLCASSLGSGWMDLDTGELFFGEGSRLTVL.

This clone appeared once. V is TRBV25-1 and J is TRBJ2-5, with D perhaps TRBD2 (5 bases). The germline CDR1 and CDR2 sequences are MGHDK and SYGVNS. The V and J ends lost 2 bases and 11 bases respectively, with 18 bases between them. The CDR3 has 14 residues. CDR3: CASSEKLLPGRQYF. In DNA form, the CDR3 reads TGTGCCAGCAGTGAAAAACTTTTACCGGGAAGACAGTACTTC.

The rearrangement joins TRBV10-3 to TRBJ2-7, with 8 bases identical to TRBD2. The CDR3 runs to 12 residues. Germline CDR1 and CDR2: ENHRY and SYGVKD. V was clipped by 11 bases and J by 3 bases; unmatched bases: 6. The CDR3 DNA follows: TGTGCCTCCAGCGGGAGTGTCTACGAGCAGTACTTC. It codes for CASSGSVYEQYF.

V and J are TRBV20-1 and TRBJ2-1; D perhaps matches TRBD1 (5 bases). V was cut by 7 bases and J by 15 bases, with 16 bases left in between. From germline, CDR1 is DFQATT and CDR2 SNEGSKA (reference sequence). CDR3 length equals 10 residues. The CDR3 spells CSVMDTMTFF. CDR3 nucleotide sequence: TGCAGTGTTATGGACACGATGACGTTCTTC.

The chain joins TRBV5-4 to TRBJ2-2, with TRBD2 identical over 11 bases. V lost 2 bases and J lost 4; bases outside the gene matches: 16. There are 20 residues in the CDR3. CDR1 is SGHNT, CDR2 YYREEE, per germline (reference sequence). For the CDR3, the DNA is TGTGCCAGCAGCTTTAAACTAGCGGGGGTCCCCGGCCGTGGCACCGGGGAGCTGTTTTTT. Encoded protein: CASSFKLAGVPGRGTGELFF.

The chain links TRBV7-2 to TRBJ2-1, with 8 bases lining up with TRBD2. The CDR3 spans 18 residues. Per germline, CDR1 SGHTA and CDR2 FQGNSA. The trim removed 2 bases at V and 7 bases at J, leaving 16 bases unmatched. For the CDR3, the DNA is TGTGCCAGCAGCTTATCAACCCCAGGGAGCGGGGGCACGAATGAGCAGTTCTTC. Translated: CASSLSTPGSGGTNEQFF.

This sequence joins TRBV7-2 and TRBJ2-5, with TRBD2 identical over 9 bases. The V and J ends lost 5 bases and 3 bases, in that order; junction bases with no gene match: 7. This CDR3 is 15 amino acids long. The germline V gene has CDR1 SGHTA and CDR2 FQGNSA. The CDR3 sequence is CASSRAGTSKETQYF. The CDR3 region has the DNA TGTGCCAGCAGCCGGGCTGGGACTAGCAAAGAGACCCAGTACTTC.

The chain uses TRBV6-6 and TRBJ1-6; D gene ambiguous. The CDR3 runs 16 residues. V was trimmed by 10 bases and J by 0 bases, leaving 16 bases between them. CDR1 and CDR2 (germline): MNHNY, SVGAGI (reference sequence). The CDR3 DNA is TGTGCCACGCTTCAGGTCCGCAGCTCCTATAATTCACCCCTCCACTTT. As protein: CATLQVRSSYNSPLHF.

CDR3 loop: CAWSGTGHGGNTIYF. CDR3 DNA sequence: TGTGCCTGGAGCGGGACAGGCCATGGGGGAAACACCATATATTTT. The J gene is TRBJ1-3, the V gene TRBV30; 8 bases agree with TRBD1. Germline V gene sequence: CDR1 GTSNPN, CDR2 SVGIG (reference sequence). The CDR3 is made up of 15 amino acids. V gave up 3 bases and J gave up 4 bases; unmatched junction bases: 8.

This clone was counted once. The rearrangement links TRBV6-1 to TRBJ1-2; 7 positions match TRBD1. Germline trimming cut 8 bases from V and 4 bases from J; bases unmatched to any gene: 4. CDR3 size: 12 residues. From germline, CDR1 is MNHNS and CDR2 SASEGT. This chain's CDR3 is CASEKGAYGYTF. DNA of the CDR3: TGTGCCAGCGAAAAGGGGGCCTATGGCTACACCTTC.

This clone was observed once. The chain is built from TRBV13 and TRBJ2-5, with TRBD1 as a possible D gene (6 bases). This CDR3 spans 13 amino acids. V lost 9 bases and J lost 1, with 12 bases in between. From germline, CDR1 is PRHDT and CDR2 FYEKMQ (reference sequence). Here the CDR3 DNA reads TGTGCCAGTTCGGACAGAACCCAAGAGACCCAGTACTTC. Protein: CASSDRTQETQYF.

The chain employs TRBV5-1 and TRBJ2-5; D call uncertain. The CDR3 covers 13 residues. The V end was cut by 5 bases, the J end by 2 bases, with 10 bases between. The V gene's germline CDR1 is SGHRS and CDR2 YFSETQ. DNA for the CDR3: TGCGCCAGCAGTGTGGCAGGTCAAGAGACCCAGTACTTC. Translated: CASSVAGQETQYF.

V is TRBV10-3 and J is TRBJ1-1; the D gene is possibly TRBD1 (6 bases). Germline lookup yields CDR1 ENHRY and CDR2 SYGVKD. The V and J ends lost 0 bases and 5 bases respectively, with 13 bases between them. The CDR3 covers 15 residues. The CDR3 protein is CAISESQGLGTEAFF. CDR3 nucleotide sequence: TGTGCCATCAGTGAGTCGCAGGGGTTGGGGACTGAAGCTTTCTTT.